This T cell receptor beta chain stems from a study of blood T cell repertoires in COVID-19. Study context: Whether acute or convalescent, the COVID-19 samples came from the United States, Italy and Spain. T cells, B-cell-depleted T cells, or PBMCs provided the cDNA or gDNA that served as material.

Germline trimming cut 2 bases from V and 5 bases from J; bases unmatched to any gene: 6. Germline lookup yields CDR1 SGDLS and CDR2 YYNGEE. CDR3 length: 15 amino acids. Original methodology: By means of reference gene primer amplification, nucleated cell counts were estimated. Generated by immunoSEQ multiplex PCR, the TCRdb table keeps only in-frame clones and is missing some. Clone size and the V and J calls come from that table; the DNA yielded D and trimming. The repertoire has just over 650,000 clones, approximately 90% of them found once; the top ten carry roughly 0.25%. The sequence derives from a woman under 30 with acute or convalescent COVID-19. The sequencing input was peripheral blood. The V and J genes are TRBV9 and TRBJ1-2, with 10 bases fitting TRBD1. For the CDR3, the DNA is TGTGCCAGCAGCGTTCCCCCGGACAGGGGGTATGGCTACACCTTC. Translating it yields CASSVPPDRGYGYTF.